Presented here are 10 T cell receptor beta chains from one specimen sequenced in a study of blood T cell repertoires in COVID-19. The protocol was immunoSEQ multiplex PCR, while the TCRdb copy is restricted to in-frame clones and leaves out a portion. The table has some 220,000 clones, over 75% seen once. Material: peripheral blood. All receptors derive from a woman in her seventies with COVID-19, enrolled during active disease.

This chain uses TRBV18 with TRBJ1-3; no clear D gene. The germline V gene has CDR1 KGHSH and CDR2 LQKENI. Trimming pared 3 bases from V and 2 bases from J, leaving 11 bases between. CDR3 size: 15 residues. The CDR3 coding sequence is TGTGCCAGCTCACCCTTAGCGGATACTGGAAACACCATATATTTT. It specifies CASSPLADTGNTIYF.

J is TRBJ1-6 and V is TRBV2; TRBD1 aligns across 7 bases. V dropped 6 bases and J dropped 5; count of bases not matched to a gene: 7. CDR1 is SNHLY and CDR2 is FYNNEI in the germline V gene. The CDR3 covers 15 residues. CDR3 nucleotide sequence: TGTGCCAGCAGGGGCCCCGGGACAGATAATTCACCCCTCCACTTT. Translated, it gives CASRGPGTDNSPLHF.

V and J are TRBV7-2 and TRBJ1-1, with no clear D. Deletions cut 5 bases from V and 8 bases from J, with 18 bases between. The germline V gene has CDR1 SGHTA and CDR2 FQGNSA. The CDR3 covers 14 residues. CDR3 sequence: CASSPSIGLREAFF. CDR3 DNA: TGTGCCAGCAGCCCATCGATTGGGCTGCGCGAAGCTTTCTTT.

A few counts support this clone. This chain uses TRBV19 with TRBJ1-2; weak D call: TRBD1 (6 bases). Trimming left V 4 bases short and J 6 bases short, with 12 bases between. CDR1 is LNHDA and CDR2 is SQIVND in the germline V gene (reference sequence). This CDR3 has 13 residues. The CDR3 reads CASSSPRGNGYTF. The CDR3 bases are TGTGCCAGTAGTAGCCCCAGGGGCAATGGCTACACCTTC.

This chain joins TRBV5-1 and TRBJ2-1; 7 bases are a match to TRBD1. CDR1 and CDR2 (germline): SGHRS, YFSETQ. The CDR3 is 14 residues long. The V segment lost 4 bases and the J segment 6 bases; nucleotides outside the gene matches: 7. CDR3 sequence reads: CASSEQGPLNEQFF. CDR3 DNA sequence: TGCGCCAGCAGCGAACAGGGGCCCCTCAATGAGCAGTTCTTC. Full variable domain (remainder filled in from reference TRBV5-1 and TRBJ2-1): KAGVTQTPRYLIKTRGQQVTLSCSPISGHRSVSWYQQTPGQGLQFLFEYFSETQRNKGNFPGRFSGRQFSNSRSEMNVSTLELGDSALYLCASSEQGPLNEQFFGPGTRLTVL.

This clone was found once. The chain is built from TRBV4-3 and TRBJ2-3; tentatively, D is TRBD2 (6 bases). Trimming took 4 bases from V and 2 from J, leaving 19 bases between them. This CDR3 is built from 17 residues. In germline, CDR1 is LGHNA, CDR2 YSLEER. The chain's CDR3 is CASSLTYGTLLTDTQYF. Written as DNA, the CDR3 is TGCGCCAGCAGCCTGACCTATGGGACTTTACTCACAGATACGCAGTATTTT.

The chain has TRBV12-2 and TRBJ1-6. TRBV12-2 is marked as a pseudogene. The CDR3 is made up of 15 amino acids. The CDR3 nucleotides are TGTGCAAGTCGCTTCTCGAGCTCCTATAATTCACCCCTCCACTTT. Translation gives CASRFSSSYNSPLHF.

DNA for the CDR3: TGCGCCAGCAGCCAAGATCGACTAGCGGGAGTTGCAGATACGCAGTATTTT. Its protein is CASSQDRLAGVADTQYF. The chain links TRBV4-1 to TRBJ2-3; TRBD2 matches at 12 bases. Germline V gene sequence: CDR1 MGHRA, CDR2 YSYEKL. CDR3 length: 17 amino acids. V gave up 0 bases and J gave up 4 bases; unmatched junction bases: 5.

The rearrangement joins TRBV2 to TRBJ1-1; 9 bases align to TRBD1. The trim removed 8 bases at V and 4 bases at J, leaving 14 bases unmatched. CDR3 length: 16 amino acids. Per germline, CDR1 SNHLY and CDR2 FYNNEI. This CDR3 reads CASPRIKQGAGTEAFF. The CDR3 DNA reads as TGTGCCAGCCCTCGAATAAAACAGGGGGCTGGCACTGAAGCTTTCTTT. Full variable domain (outside the CDR3, taken from reference TRBV2 and TRBJ1-1): EPEVTQTPSHQVTQMGQEVILRCVPISNHLYFYWYRQILGQKVEFLVSFYNNEISEKSEIFDDQFSVERPDGSNFTLKIRSTKLEDSAMYFCASPRIKQGAGTEAFFGQGTRLTVV.

The V gene is TRBV5-6, the J gene TRBJ1-1; D gene ambiguous. V lost 4 bases and J 1 base, leaving 8 bases between the germline ends. CDR1 SGHDT and CDR2 YYEEEE come from the germline V gene. The CDR3 loop spans 13 amino acids. The CDR3 reads CASSRRQNTEAFF. CDR3 nucleotide sequence: TGTGCCAGCAGCCGTAGACAGAACACTGAAGCTTTCTTT.